These 29 T cell receptor beta chains were all obtained from the same sample, sequenced in a study of T cell responses to AZD1222 COVID-19 vaccine. This table comes from immunoSEQ multiplex PCR, and its TCRdb copy is limited to in-frame clones, with some not included. The sample consists of 95,000 to 100,000 clones, about 82% of them appearing once. Sequencing used peripheral blood, obtained on day 0 of AZD1222 vaccination. The receptor source for this set is an adult in good health.

In its sample, this clone was seen once. This sequence joins TRBV5-1 and TRBJ2-5; no clear D. The V gene's germline CDR1 is SGHRS and CDR2 YFSETQ. There are 13 residues in the CDR3. Trimming pared 0 bases from V and 5 bases from J, leaving 8 bases between. DNA for the CDR3: TGCGCCAGCAGCTTGGGGGCGGCGGAGACCCAGTACTTC. Encoded protein: CASSLGAAETQYF.

The chain joins TRBV7-9 to TRBJ1-1, with D unresolved. Trimming shortened V by 5 bases and J by 0 bases, and 10 bases separated the two germline ends. This CDR3 is built from 14 residues. Germline CDR1 is SEHNR and CDR2 is FQNEAQ (reference sequence). Written as DNA, the CDR3 is TGTGCCAGCAGCCCCATCCCCATGAACACTGAAGCTTTCTTT. Translation: CASSPIPMNTEAFF.

The chain joins TRBV7-3 to TRBJ2-5; 11 nucleotides agree with TRBD1. With V trimmed by 3 bases and J by 4 bases, 4 bases remained unmatched. Germline CDR1 and CDR2: SGHTA and FQGTGA. This CDR3 has 15 amino acids. The CDR3 DNA reads TGTGCCAGCAGCTTGACCGGGACAGGGGGAGAGACCCAGTACTTC. This translates into CASSLTGTGGETQYF.

The chain employs TRBV4-3 and TRBJ1-4; maybe TRBD1 (5 bases). Germline V lookup: CDR1 LGHNA, CDR2 YSLEER. The CDR3 covers 16 residues. V shed 0 bases and J shed 2 bases, with 10 bases lying between them. Written as DNA, the CDR3 is TGCGCCAGCAGCCAAGAATCAGGGAGGACTAATGAAAAACTGTTTTTT. Protein: CASSQESGRTNEKLFF.

CDR3 DNA sequence: TGTGCCAGCAGCTTAGTCGGCAGGGACGTCTCCGAGCAGTACTTC. Translating gives CASSLVGRDVSEQYF. V usage is TRBV7-2 and J usage is TRBJ2-7; perhaps D is TRBD1 or TRBD2 (5 bases each). The germline gives CDR1 SGHTA, CDR2 FQGNSA. The length of the CDR3 is 15 residues. Between the trimmed V and J ends, which lost 1 base and 6 bases, there was a span of 16 bases.

The chain combines TRBV10-3 with TRBJ1-5; D possibly corresponds to TRBD1 (6 bases). CDR3 length: 14 residues. Germline V gene data show CDR1 as ENHRY and CDR2 as SYGVKD. Trimming took 3 bases from V and 1 from J, leaving 7 bases between them. The CDR3 loop reads CAISDRGSNQPQHF. CDR3 sequence (DNA): TGTGCCATCAGTGATAGGGGGAGCAATCAGCCCCAGCATTTT.

V is TRBV29-1 and J is TRBJ1-1, with no clear D. Trimming shortened V by 5 bases and J by 4 bases, and 14 bases separated the two germline ends. The CDR3 sequence is 13 residues long. CDR1 is SQVTM and CDR2 is ANQGSEA in the germline V gene. The CDR3 spells CSVRSRLRTEAFF. The DNA for the CDR3 is TGCAGCGTTAGGAGCCGGCTGCGCACTGAAGCTTTCTTT.

J is TRBJ2-7 and V is TRBV28, with TRBD2 matching 8 bases. Per germline, CDR1 MDHEN and CDR2 SYDVKM. The CDR3 spans 17 residues. The trim removed 2 bases at V and 4 bases at J, leaving 13 bases unmatched. CDR3 sequence (DNA): TGTGCCAGCAGTTTAGTATCTACCGGGACTAGTCCTTACGAGCAGTACTTC. Protein product: CASSLVSTGTSPYEQYF.

This clone has just one count. The CDR3 loop reads CASSLSSRSGNTIYF. Written as DNA, the CDR3 is TGTGCCAGCAGTTTATCGAGCAGATCTGGAAACACCATATATTTT. The chain couples TRBV27 to TRBJ1-3; D unclear. V was clipped by 0 bases and J by 1 base, with 7 bases between them. The CDR3 runs 15 residues. Germline V CDR1 and CDR2: MNHEY, SMNVEV (reference sequence).

V gene TRBV28 combines with J gene TRBJ1-2; D gene ambiguous. The V end was cut by 6 bases, the J end by 5 bases, with 16 bases between. This CDR3 region has 14 residues. Per germline, CDR1 MDHEN and CDR2 SYDVKM. CDR3 residues: CASSSSSPLYGYTF. The CDR3 DNA is TGTGCCAGCAGCTCCTCCTCGCCGCTTTATGGCTACACCTTC.

V and J are TRBV30 and TRBJ1-1, with 7 bases that match TRBD1. This CDR3 spans 12 amino acids. V trimming: 7 bases; J trimming: 0 bases; junction bases outside the gene matches: 2. Germline V lookup: CDR1 GTSNPN, CDR2 SVGIG (reference sequence). The CDR3 nucleotides read TGTGCCTCGGGACAGTTGAACACTGAAGCTTTCTTT. This sequence encodes CASGQLNTEAFF.

This rearrangement joins TRBV27 to TRBJ1-1, with D maybe TRBD1 (5 bases). V lost 0 bases, J lost 1 base, and 6 bases lay in between. This CDR3 is 14 amino acids long. CDR1 and CDR2 from the germline V gene are MNHEY and SMNVEV (reference sequence). DNA for the CDR3: TGTGCCAGCAGTTTATCAGGGGAGAACACTGAAGCTTTCTTT. Protein sequence: CASSLSGENTEAFF.

This clone was seen only once. The chain recombines TRBV28 with TRBJ1-4; D is possibly TRBD1 (5 bases). This CDR3 comprises 15 residues. Germline-derived CDR1 and CDR2 are MDHEN and SYDVKM. V was trimmed by 2 bases and J by 8 bases, leaving 15 bases between them. CDR3 region: CASSLRLTASEKLFF. The CDR3, as DNA: TGTGCCAGCAGTTTAAGGTTGACAGCTTCAGAAAAACTGTTTTTT.

The chain is built from TRBV3-1 (or the pseudogene TRBV3-2) and TRBJ1-1, with D possibly being TRBD1 (6 bases). This CDR3 is built from 19 residues. CDR1 and CDR2 (germline): LGHDT, YNNKEL (reference sequence). Trimming pared 0 bases from V and 0 bases from J, leaving 20 bases between. The CDR3 DNA reads TGTGCCAGCAGCCAAGATCTGATACTTTTTGGGGGCATGAACACTGAAGCTTTCTTT. Its translation is CASSQDLILFGGMNTEAFF.

DNA of the CDR3: TGTGCCAGCAGCCAAGGGACGACTGGTCGTACTGGAAACACCATATATTTT. Translated: CASSQGTTGRTGNTIYF. The V call is TRBV4-2, the J call TRBJ1-3; D not resolved. The CDR3 totals 17 residues. Between the trimmed V and J ends, which lost 1 base and 2 bases, there was a span of 15 bases. CDR1 is LGHNA, CDR2 YNFKEQ, per germline.

V and J are TRBV28 and TRBJ1-1, with D perhaps matching TRBD1 (5 bases). CDR1 is MDHEN, CDR2 SYDVKM, per germline. The V and J ends lost 10 bases and 2 bases respectively, with 14 bases between them. CDR3 length equals 13 residues. The CDR3 nucleotides read TGTGCCACCGAAGACAGTACCAACACTGAAGCTTTCTTT. Protein product: CATEDSTNTEAFF.

This clone was seen only a few times. The rearrangement uses TRBV10-3 and TRBJ1-2; TRBD1 agrees at 8 bases. The CDR3 runs 16 residues. CDR1 is ENHRY, CDR2 SYGVKD, per germline. V shed 2 bases and J 8 bases; nucleotides not matched to a gene: 13. The CDR3 DNA sequence: TGTGCCATCAGTGAGCAGGGGGCCAACCTTGGGGGGGGCTACACCTTC. It codes for CAISEQGANLGGGYTF.

The V call is TRBV12-3 or TRBV12-4, the J call TRBJ1-2, with a tentative D call TRBD1 (6 bases). The CDR3 contains 12 residues. V lost 7 bases, J lost 5 bases, and 11 bases lay in between. As DNA, the CDR3 is TGTGCCAGCAACGGACAGACTTATGGCTACACCTTC. It yields the protein CASNGQTYGYTF.

The V and J genes are TRBV28 and TRBJ1-5; D unclear. This CDR3 has 12 amino acids. Germline CDR1 and CDR2: MDHEN and SYDVKM. The V and J ends lost 9 bases and 7 bases respectively, with 13 bases between them. In DNA, the CDR3 is TGTGCCAGTCACGGGGTGAACCAGCCCCAGCATTTT. Translating it yields CASHGVNQPQHF. The entire variable domain, with the rest obtained from reference TRBV28 and TRBJ1-5, is as follows: DVKVTQSSRYLVKRTGEKVFLECVQDMDHENMFWYRQDPGLGLRLIYFSYDVKMKEKGDIPEGYSVSREKKERFSLILESASTNQTSMYLCASHGVNQPQHFGDGTRLSIL.

The V call is TRBV7-8, the J call TRBJ2-5, with unresolved D. The length of the CDR3 is 14 residues. Germline V gene sequence: CDR1 SGHVS, CDR2 FQNEAQ. V was trimmed by 5 bases and J by 2 bases, leaving 12 bases between them. This chain's CDR3 is CASSPMAVQETQYF. DNA for the CDR3: TGTGCCAGCAGCCCTATGGCGGTACAAGAGACCCAGTACTTC.

The rearrangement joins TRBV5-1 to TRBJ2-3, with 12 bases lining up with TRBD2. The CDR3 is 15 amino acids. Germline values: CDR1 SGHRS, CDR2 YFSETQ. V shed 5 bases, J shed 6 bases, and the junction held 7 bases outside the gene matches. The DNA for the CDR3 is TGCGCCAGCAGTCTGACTAGCGGGAGTATTGATACGCAGTATTTT. This codes for CASSLTSGSIDTQYF.

The chain combines TRBV2 with TRBJ2-7; 11 bases line up with TRBD2. Germline loops: CDR1 SNHLY, CDR2 FYNNEI. The J segment lost 3 bases and the V segment lost 3 bases, leaving 1 base of the junction unmatched. The CDR3 runs 14 residues. The CDR3 DNA follows: TGTGCCAGCAGTGAGGGACTAGCGGTCTACGAGCAGTACTTC. Translating it yields CASSEGLAVYEQYF.

The chain combines TRBV28 with TRBJ1-1, with 9 bases fitting TRBD1. The CDR3 length is 14 residues. Trimming at V came to 7 bases and at J to 0 bases, leaving 3 bases not matched to a gene. Germline V CDR1 and CDR2: MDHEN, SYDVKM. The CDR3 spells CASKWTGVNTEAFF. CDR3 bases: TGTGCCAGCAAATGGACAGGGGTGAACACTGAAGCTTTCTTT.

The V call is TRBV19, the J call TRBJ2-7; TRBD1 or TRBD2 may be the D gene (6 bases each). V was clipped by 3 bases and J by 0 bases, with 9 bases between them. The CDR3 runs 14 residues. CDR1 and CDR2 from the germline V gene are LNHDA and SQIVND (reference sequence). The CDR3, as DNA: TGTGCCAGTAGTATGCCGGGGGCCTCCTACGAGCAGTACTTC. As protein: CASSMPGASYEQYF.

V usage is TRBV4-2 and J usage is TRBJ1-1, with a tentative D call TRBD1 (5 bases). The CDR3 is made up of 14 amino acids. Germline V CDR1 and CDR2: LGHNA, YNFKEQ. The ends were cut back, 1 base at V and 4 bases at J, with 10 bases in the middle. DNA of the CDR3: TGTGCCAGCAGCCAAGGGGAGGGGATCACTGAAGCTTTCTTT. Amino acid sequence: CASSQGEGITEAFF.

This clone was observed a handful of times. V is TRBV6-1 and J is TRBJ1-3, with D unclear. Germline V gene lookup returns CDR1 MNHNS and CDR2 SASEGT. Deletions cut 0 bases from V and 0 bases from J, with 15 bases between. This CDR3 is 18 amino acids long. CDR3 DNA: TGTGCCAGCAGTGAAGCTTCCACCTACCTCAACTCTGGAAACACCATATATTTT. It encodes CASSEASTYLNSGNTIYF.

The chain has TRBV24-1 and TRBJ2-1; TRBD1 is a possible D gene (5 bases). V gave up 4 bases and J gave up 3 bases, with 6 bases separating them. Germline V lookup: CDR1 KGHDR, CDR2 SFDVKD. The CDR3 extends over 13 amino acids. The CDR3 DNA sequence: TGTGCCACCAGTGACAGGGACTACAATGAGCAGTTCTTC. Translating it yields CATSDRDYNEQFF.

The chain employs TRBV19 and TRBJ1-5; the match to TRBD1 covers 11 bases. There are 16 residues in the CDR3. Germline V gene sequence: CDR1 LNHDA, CDR2 SQIVND (reference sequence). Germline trimming cut 5 bases from V and 7 bases from J; bases unmatched to any gene: 10. This chain's CDR3 is CASSPGTGGRGQPQHF. CDR3 sequence (DNA): TGTGCCAGTAGTCCCGGGACAGGGGGACGAGGGCAGCCCCAGCATTTT.

The CDR3, as DNA: TGTGCCAGCATTCACAGGGGCGGCTATGGCTACACCTTC. Its translation is CASIHRGGYGYTF. The genes are TRBV6-5 and TRBJ1-2; 7 bases line up with TRBD1. Looked up from germline, CDR1 is MNHEY and CDR2 is SVGAGI. Trimming cost V 7 bases and J 4 bases; bases outside gene matches: 6. The CDR3 extends over 13 amino acids.